The rows below give T cell receptor beta chains drawn from one sample of a study of Tregs in tolerant kidney transplant recipients. TCRdb keeps only in-frame clones here, not all; method: immunoSEQ multiplex PCR. This table has 110,000 or so clones, approximately 90% appearing once. The sample consisted of CD4+ T cells from blood. The receptors here all came from a human donor in good health. Both conserved end residues are trimmed from each CDR3.

v_call cdr3_aa
TRBV9 ASRWGNTGELF
TRBV7-7 ASSRLGGQGAQNTGELF
TRBV18 ASSPPGRSVGTEAF
TRBV6-5 ASSYSRGWHYGYT
TRBV5-1 ASRSGVMNTEAF
TRBV7-9 ASSLEGLSTQY
TRBV27 ASRPRLVHEQF
TRBV6-1 ASSTRRTLGQPQH
TRBV6-5 ASSAPGIETQY
TRBV2 ASSTDRAGSQPQH
TRBV7-9 ASSLSYARDTGELF
TRBV6-5 ASSYGTVGEKLF
TRBV7-6 ASSLAGSYRSLY
TRBV5-1 ASFGAGALFGETQY
TRBV9 ASSARLAGVTDEQY
TRBV19 ASSTQRLRGLETQY
TRBV7-8 ASSLIGGGNSYGYT
TRBV18 ASSPSTHQPQH
TRBV18 ASSPTSSYEQY
TRBV2 ASSAPFLATERVTDTQY
TRBV5-8 ASSLAVSSTGNTIY
TRBV25-1 ASSDPGRVREKLF
TRBV29-1 SVEEGRSYEQY
TRBV5-4 ASSPSRGPGGNTIY
TRBV5-1 ASSADLAQETQY
TRBV5-1 ASSPGTGPNEQY
TRBV18 ASSPPSKNYEQY
TRBV5-1 ASSGDSTDTQY
TRBV2 ASSEVLVRLAENTGELF
TRBV6-6 ASSPPTGRHTEAF
TRBV5-5 ASSSSPGQKATNEKLF
TRBV1 TSRVRDRRRYTEAF
TRBV19 ASSIGWGQGVKTQY
TRBV6-5 ASSYRSPFLSYEQY
TRBV6-1 ASSRWFQPQH
TRBV5-4 ASSLPGLTYGYT
TRBV7-9 ASSLDGELF
TRBV15 ATSRDLIMNTEAF
TRBV13 ASSLEGTYNSYEQY
TRBV6-5 ASSYARRYYEQY
TRBV18 ASSPLRDSNEKLF
TRBV19 ASSIEVNTEAF
TRBV18 ASSPGRYSNQPQH
TRBV10-3 AISEGESSGNTIY
TRBV29-1 SVSPDGVNTIY
TRBV11-2 ASSEQPPTGKGTEAF
TRBV7-3 ASSLNSGSYNEQF
TRBV6-5 ASSYRTSSADTQY
TRBV28 ASSLSLGGGRFPGYT
TRBV11-2 ASSLVLYSPLH
TRBV18 ASSPGQPQTQY
TRBV19 ASSLRRGTEAF
TRBV10-1 ASSESPGRDIQY
TRBV7-2 ASSSTAGTYEQY
TRBV4-1 ASSQDAGTTYTDTQY
TRBV6-6 ASSYPRRGYDQPQH
TRBV29-1 SVALGTGNNQPQH
TRBV28 ASSSWDTQY